This TCR beta chain was captured in a study of T cells after yellow fever vaccination. Broader study findings: Abundant clonotypes (contaminants from the bulk population) could be present in FACS-sorted repertoires.

CDR1 is SGHRS, CDR2 YFSETQ, per germline. Trimming removed 1 base from V and 0 bases from J, with 11 bases in between. The CDR3 length is 15 residues. TCRdb redid the calling of the 5' RACE reads with MiXCR, one entry per CDR3 protein. Among around 320,000 distinct CDR3 sequences listed, around 9.3% were seen once. The sample holds many counts of this clonotype. Its antigen is undetermined. Source: CD4+ T cells sorted from PBMCs, taken 5 days after the yellow fever booster vaccination. The sequence derives from a man aged 18-30 years who received the YFV17D yellow fever vaccine. This chain links TRBV5-1 with TRBJ2-7; D could derive from TRBD1 or TRBD2 (6 bases each). DNA of the CDR3: TGCGCCAGCAGCTTGATAGGGGGGAGCTCCTACGAGCAGTACGTC. Its translation: CASSLIGGSSYEQYV.